This TCR beta chain appears in the sequencing data of a study of cytomegalovirus exposure and HLA in healthy donors (dated by TCRdb to about 2017). Notes on the research overall: An earlier analysis of roughly 570 of the donors reported 250 to 350 Gb of sequence data and 95 million to 120 million unique TCR beta sequences obtained from about 200 million T cells. About 310 gigabases of sequencing data and 78 million or so unique TCR sequences were included in an early release covering around 650 HLA-typed donors. Of the roughly 400 genotyped donors, 65% to 90% fell in the genetic ancestry cluster associated with self-reported Caucasian donors. The study aimed to test whether cataloging public T cell receptors could reveal signatures of past pathogen exposure. The T cell repertoires of 550 to 850 subjects were profiled by immunosequencing and related to cytomegalovirus serostatus. Along with the roughly 670-subject first cohort, a separate validation cohort of some 130 different subjects was used. The study combined high-throughput TCR immunosequencing, statistical association of individual TCRs with disease status, and machine learning to predict cytomegalovirus infection status. To study patterns of TCR occurrence, a later analysis re-analyzed previously published TCR beta repertoires from just over 650 donors and added high-resolution HLA genotyping. Rather than using new phenotypic data, the later analysis identified candidate immune exposures from TCR beta sequences and from how often those sequences occurred across donors. An earlier analysis of several hundred of the donors used high-throughput TCR beta sequencing to judge whether each TCR beta V gene segment behaved as functional or pseudogenic. Donor age, sex, ethnicity and CMV serostatus were collected together with the repertoire data. In a later genetic analysis, genome-wide SNP genotypes for about three fifths of the roughly 670 donors were used, and that subset was treated as a discovery cohort. Every discovery cohort repertoire had been produced on one sequencing platform. Class I and class II HLA loci were covered by the typing at four-digit resolution. Typing coverage varied by locus: roughly 620-630 donors for A, B, C, DRB1 and DQB1; around 560 for DQA1; around 570 for DPA1; under 490 for DPB1. About five DR-DQ haplotypes were treated as single units for association and clustering because of strong linkage in the cohort. Among about 360 genotyped donors of the cohort, an average of about 240,000 unique TCR beta nucleotide sequences were sequenced per donor, roughly 20% of them non-productive.

In total, just over 650 healthy bone marrow donors made up the cohort. All cohort members were sampled while nominally healthy, although unrecorded immune exposures were likely present. The donor tested CMV seropositive, placing the donor among the 290 or so seropositive members of the cohort. Each donor provided a peripheral blood sample, and peripheral blood mononuclear cells were used for TCR beta sequencing. Genomic DNA extraction from the blood cell samples was performed with the Qiagen DNeasy Blood Extraction Kit. Relative to germline, V is missing 3 bases and J is missing 13 bases, with 6 bases of the junction outside any gene match. As encoded in the germline V gene, CDR1 is SGHDT while CDR2 is YYEEEE. Spanning cysteine to phenylalanine, the CDR3 consists of 12 amino acids. This entry keeps only the CDR3 DNA: 36 bases, framed from base 1. A note on this clone: Its antigen remains undetermined. Within one base of it there is no much larger clone, and no base qualities were kept.

Library method: the immunoSEQ multiplex PCR assay. For the multiplex PCR, a mixture combining 60 forward primers for TCR Vbeta segments and 13 reverse primers for TCR Jbeta segments was used. A multiplex PCR assay on genomic DNA amplified the CDR3 region of rearranged TCR beta genes. The amplified TCR beta libraries were sequenced on the Illumina HiSeq System as 87-base-pair reads. The authors processed their data as follows. In a later analysis, approximately 74 million unique TCR beta chains were counted across the approximately 640 repertoires, and roughly 11 million of these chains were shared by at least two donors. Raw reads were error-corrected and collapsed into unique sequences with a nearest-neighbor algorithm that merged closely related sequences to remove PCR and sequencing errors. Alignment of CDR3 sequences to IMGT reference sequences was used to assign V, D and J gene segments. For a sequence to be retained, at least a six-nucleotide match to both a V gene segment and a J gene segment was required. A rearrangement was called productive if the CDR3 had no stop codons and remained in frame with V and J, and every other rearrangement was called non-productive. Following IMGT convention, CDR3 was defined as the stretch from the second conserved V-encoded cysteine up to the conserved J-encoded phenylalanine. The earlier analysis of fewer than 750 of the donors excluded sequences that lacked an unambiguous match to a single V gene segment. In an earlier analysis of several hundred of the donors, V segments were called functional above 56.7% productive rearrangements and were called segregating when the between-donor standard deviation exceeded 5%. A statistical classification framework was built for diagnosing cytomegalovirus status from the catalog of TCR beta chain sequences. In a later analysis, V and J genes were assigned by comparing TCR nucleotide sequences against IMGT/GENE-DB human TR gene sequences. The TCRdist pipeline was used in a later analysis to assign CDR3 sequences and most-parsimonious VDJ recombination scenarios. In a later analysis, every TCR beta chain was defined by the combination of its CDR3 amino acid sequence and its V-gene family, and reads without a unique V-gene family were dropped. A later analysis removed nearly 600 highly shared, low-generation-probability nucleotide sequences to deal with suspected cross-contamination and a sequencing artifact. In a later analysis, a clonal expansion index was calculated for each public chain from normalized within-repertoire ranks of inferred template counts. A later analysis computed generation probabilities with a VDJ recombination model fitted to out-of-frame rearrangements, and checked the results against IGoR. In a later analysis, TCR-TCR, TCR-HLA and TCR-CMV co-occurrence was scored with hypergeometric tests, and a repertoire-size bias correction was applied to TCR pairs. In a later analysis, false discovery rates were estimated by permuting HLA or CMV assignments 20 times. A later analysis grouped co-occurring TCRs with DBSCAN, adding TCRdist sequence similarity when clustering within HLA-allele-positive subsets. For co-occurrence clustering, repertoires with fewer than 30,000 or more than 120,000 public chains were excluded, along with 5 or 6 repertoires with anomalous nucleotide sharing. TCRdb re-hosts the immuneACCESS table, in-frame sequences only. Its copies lack some clones; in the studies checked, an unresolved V gene accounts for under half of them, and the cause for the rest is not known. Clonal size and the V and J genes are those of that table, whereas D and trimming came from the DNA. This sample lists some 150,000 clones; about 80% were detected once. The ten largest clones add up to about 9.5% of the sample.

What the study reported, not specific to this receptor: Linkage disequilibrium might explain the correlated functional status among segregating V segments, but an unknown experimental factor could not be ruled out. Because counts were too low, approximately 15 rarely observed V segments, including chromosome 9 orphons, were excluded from the earlier analysis of 587 of the donors. In a later analysis, most CMV-associated TCR beta chains were found to appear HLA-restricted, with HLA associations seemingly driven largely by CMV exposure. The sequencing pipeline was judged likely to have produced a cluster of highly shared sequence variants as a technical artifact. The presence/absence analyses assumed that sequencing depth was roughly uniform across donors, and that assumption may not be true. In a later analysis, TCR association rates were found to vary across HLA loci, with the most associated TCRs seen for DRB1 alleles and the fewest for HLA-C alleles. A further reported finding was that TCR beta sequences accurately predicted the HLA-A and HLA-B alleles for most subjects in the first cohort. The only immune exposure information available for the cohort was CMV serostatus. Compared with equally common non-associated chains, HLA-associated TCR beta chains in a later analysis were more clonally expanded and had lower generation probabilities. A later analysis associated 16,951 TCR beta sequences with specific HLA alleles at a false discovery rate of 0.05. The authors suggested that the approach could potentially be generalized to other disease states and immunological phenotypes. Strong co-occurrence of HLA alleles, especially DR and DQ, made assigning TCR associations to individual alleles difficult. In an earlier analysis of about 600 of the donors, most TCR beta V segments appeared in productive rearrangements about 87% or about 30% of the time, broadly matching IMGT annotations. A total of roughly 160 TCR beta chains were listed by the study as associated with cytomegalovirus. In a later genetic analysis, a missense DCLRE1C variant was associated with V-gene and J-gene trimming of TCR beta chains, and the association was replicated in an independent cohort. Across donors, most TCR sequences were observed very rarely, whereas some public TCRs were present in many individuals. In vitro tests confirmed that a few of the cytomegalovirus-associated TCR beta chains recognize cytomegalovirus antigens. HLA typing was unavailable for some donors at each locus, so association tests used only the typed subset. Cytomegalovirus status was reported to be diagnosed by the classifier with high specificity and sensitivity in both the original and validation cohorts. This cohort had only TCR beta chains sequenced, and the lack of alpha or paired-chain data limited which features could be detected. Several of the top co-occurrence clusters appeared to be linked to parvovirus B19, influenza, CMV and Epstein-Barr virus, according to a later analysis. According to a later genetic analysis, donors in an Asian-associated ancestry cluster had fewer N-insertions in productive TCRs than the roughly 700-donor mean. The 87-base-pair reads could not distinguish some IMGT-functional V segments, including TRBV6-2 and TRBV6-3, so those segments were excluded.

The sample comprised PBMCs. The receptor was derived from a man between 18 and 35 years old in good health and CMV-seropositive. The rearrangement joined TRBV5-6 to TRBJ2-1; 8 of the junction bases match TRBD2. This receptor has the CDR3 CASSSIAGPQFF. The base sequence is TGTGCCAGCAGCTCCATAGCGGGACCTCAGTTCTTC.